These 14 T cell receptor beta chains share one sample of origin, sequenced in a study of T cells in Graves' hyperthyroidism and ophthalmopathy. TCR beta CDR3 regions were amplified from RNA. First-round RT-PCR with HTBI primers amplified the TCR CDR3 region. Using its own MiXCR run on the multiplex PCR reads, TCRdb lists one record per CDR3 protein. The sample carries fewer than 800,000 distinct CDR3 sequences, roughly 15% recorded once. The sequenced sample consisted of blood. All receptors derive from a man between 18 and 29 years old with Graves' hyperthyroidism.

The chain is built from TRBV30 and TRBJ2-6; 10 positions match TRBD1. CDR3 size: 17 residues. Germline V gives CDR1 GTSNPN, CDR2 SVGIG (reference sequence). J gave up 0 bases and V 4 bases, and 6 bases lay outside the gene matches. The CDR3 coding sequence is TGTGCCTGGACGTCGGGACAGGGGCACTCTGGGGCCAACGTCCTGACTTTC. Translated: CAWTSGQGHSGANVLTF.

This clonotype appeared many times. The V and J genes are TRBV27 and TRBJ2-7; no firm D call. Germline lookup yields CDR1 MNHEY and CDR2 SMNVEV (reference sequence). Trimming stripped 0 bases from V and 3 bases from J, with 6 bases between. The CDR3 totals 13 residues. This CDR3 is CASSLSAVYEQYF. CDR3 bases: TGTGCCAGCAGTTTATCGGCAGTCTACGAGCAGTACTTC.

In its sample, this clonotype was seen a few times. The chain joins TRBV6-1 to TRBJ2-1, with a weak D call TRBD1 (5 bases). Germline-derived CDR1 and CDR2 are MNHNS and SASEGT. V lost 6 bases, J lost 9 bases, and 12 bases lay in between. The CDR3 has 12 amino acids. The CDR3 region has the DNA TGTGCCAGCAGGCCAGGGTTCGGTGAGCAGTTCTTC. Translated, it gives CASRPGFGEQFF.

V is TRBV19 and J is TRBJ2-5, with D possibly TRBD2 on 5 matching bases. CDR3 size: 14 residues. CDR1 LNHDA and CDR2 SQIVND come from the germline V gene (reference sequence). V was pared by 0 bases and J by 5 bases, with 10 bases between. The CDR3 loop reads CASSIDQRAETQYF. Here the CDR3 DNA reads TGTGCCAGTAGTATAGATCAGAGGGCTGAGACCCAGTACTTC.

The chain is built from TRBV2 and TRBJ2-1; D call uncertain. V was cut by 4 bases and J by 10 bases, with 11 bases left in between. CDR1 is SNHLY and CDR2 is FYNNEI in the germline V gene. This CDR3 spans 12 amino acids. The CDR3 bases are TGTGCCAGCAGTGCCTCCGCCCAAGAGCAGTTCTTC. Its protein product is CASSASAQEQFF.

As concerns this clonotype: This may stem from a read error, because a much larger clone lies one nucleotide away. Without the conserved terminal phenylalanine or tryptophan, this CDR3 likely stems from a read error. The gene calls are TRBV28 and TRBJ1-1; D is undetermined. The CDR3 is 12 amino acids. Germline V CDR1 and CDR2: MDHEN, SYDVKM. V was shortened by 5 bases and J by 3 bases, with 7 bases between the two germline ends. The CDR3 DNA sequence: TGTGCCAGCAGTAAAGGGTACACTGAAGCTTTCCTT. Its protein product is CASSKGYTEAFL.

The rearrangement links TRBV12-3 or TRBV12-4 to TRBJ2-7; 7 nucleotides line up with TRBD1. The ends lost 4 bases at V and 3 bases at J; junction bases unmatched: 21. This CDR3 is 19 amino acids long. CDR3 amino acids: CASSSQYGTVETISYEQYF. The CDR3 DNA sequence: TGTGCCAGCAGTTCCCAATATGGGACAGTCGAAACTATAAGCTACGAGCAGTACTTC.

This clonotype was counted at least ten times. The CDR3 loop reads CASSRLGVEQFF. For the CDR3, the DNA is TGTGCCAGCAGCCGACTAGGGGTTGAGCAGTTCTTC. V is TRBV7-2 and J is TRBJ2-1; D may be TRBD2 (6 bases). Germline V gives CDR1 SGHTA, CDR2 FQGNSA. Trimming took 5 bases from V and 9 from J, leaving 11 bases between them. This CDR3 spans 12 amino acids.

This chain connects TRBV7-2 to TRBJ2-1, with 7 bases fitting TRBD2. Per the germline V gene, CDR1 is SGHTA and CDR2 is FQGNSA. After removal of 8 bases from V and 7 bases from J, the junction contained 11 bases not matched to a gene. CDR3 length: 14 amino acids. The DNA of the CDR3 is TGTGCCAGCGGGGACTACTTGGTGAGGAATGAGCAGTTCTTC. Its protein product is CASGDYLVRNEQFF.

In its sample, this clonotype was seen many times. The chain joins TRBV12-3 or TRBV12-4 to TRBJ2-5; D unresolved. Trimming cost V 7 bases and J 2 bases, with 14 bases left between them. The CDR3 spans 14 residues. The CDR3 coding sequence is TGTGCCAGCAACTGGGGTGCCCAACAAGAGACCCAGTACTTC. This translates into CASNWGAQQETQYF.

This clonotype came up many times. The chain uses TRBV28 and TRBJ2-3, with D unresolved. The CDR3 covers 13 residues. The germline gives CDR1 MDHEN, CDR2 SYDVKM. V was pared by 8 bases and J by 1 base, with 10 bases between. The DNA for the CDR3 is TGTGCCAGCTTCCGAGAGGGCACAGATACGCAGTATTTT. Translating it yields CASFREGTDTQYF.

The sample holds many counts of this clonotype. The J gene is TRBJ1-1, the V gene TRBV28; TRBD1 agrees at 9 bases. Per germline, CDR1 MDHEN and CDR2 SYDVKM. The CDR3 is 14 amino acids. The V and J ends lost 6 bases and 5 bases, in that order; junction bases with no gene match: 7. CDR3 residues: CASRKTGGWTEAFF. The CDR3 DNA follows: TGTGCCAGCAGAAAGACAGGGGGATGGACTGAAGCTTTCTTT.

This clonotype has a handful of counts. The chain's CDR3 is CSAHPPNSGRSDEQYF. The CDR3 DNA sequence: TGCAGTGCTCACCCCCCCAATAGCGGGAGATCGGACGAGCAGTACTTC. The chain links TRBV20-1 to TRBJ2-7; 9 bases agree with TRBD2. With V trimmed by 5 bases and J by 5 bases, 16 bases remained unmatched. This CDR3 has 16 residues. Germline-derived CDR1 and CDR2 are DFQATT and SNEGSKA (reference sequence).

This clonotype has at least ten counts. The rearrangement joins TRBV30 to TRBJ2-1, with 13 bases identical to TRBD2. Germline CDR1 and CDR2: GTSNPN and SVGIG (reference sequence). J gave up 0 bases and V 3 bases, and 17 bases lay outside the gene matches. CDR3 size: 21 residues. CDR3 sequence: CAWRRYPGTSGMLSSYNEQFF. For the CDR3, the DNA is TGTGCCTGGAGACGGTACCCCGGGACTAGCGGGATGCTGAGCTCCTACAATGAGCAGTTCTTC.